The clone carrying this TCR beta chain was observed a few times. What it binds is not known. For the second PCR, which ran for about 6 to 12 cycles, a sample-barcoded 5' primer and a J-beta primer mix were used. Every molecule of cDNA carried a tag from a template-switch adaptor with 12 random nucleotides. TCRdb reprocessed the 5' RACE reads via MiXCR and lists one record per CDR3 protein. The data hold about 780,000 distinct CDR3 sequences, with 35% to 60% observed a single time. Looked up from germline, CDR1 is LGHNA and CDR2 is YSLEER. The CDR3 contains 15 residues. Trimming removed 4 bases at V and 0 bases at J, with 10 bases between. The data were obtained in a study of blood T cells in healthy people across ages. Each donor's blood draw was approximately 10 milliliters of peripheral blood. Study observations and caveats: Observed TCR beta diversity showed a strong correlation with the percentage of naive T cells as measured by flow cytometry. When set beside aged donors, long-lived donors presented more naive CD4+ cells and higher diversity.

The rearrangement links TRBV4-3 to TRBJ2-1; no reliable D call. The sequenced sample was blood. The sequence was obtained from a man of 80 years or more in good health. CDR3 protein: CASSLNADSYNEQFF. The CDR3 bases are TGCGCCAGCAGCCTAAATGCCGACTCCTACAATGAGCAGTTCTTC.